This T cell receptor beta chain is drawn from a study of T cells in Graves' hyperthyroidism and ophthalmopathy (dated by TCRdb to the late 2010s). For the study in its entirety: Peripheral blood samples were taken at the time of initial diagnosis, prior to any treatment. After sampling, hyperthyroidism patients received methimazole starting at 30 mg daily, and ophthalmopathy patients received high-dose intravenous methylprednisolone. The paper reports TCR Vbeta CDR3 sequencing of approximately 130 peripheral blood samples: around 45 ophthalmopathy, roughly 74 hyperthyroidism and approximately 17 progressor patients. Prospective prediction of ophthalmopathy was tested in an independent validation cohort consisting of fewer than 20 hyperthyroidism patients and more than 15 patients who later progressed to ophthalmopathy. Thyroid tissue and blood T-cell repertoires from roughly six Graves' hyperthyroidism patients were also compared in the study. To identify distinguishing TCR V-J signatures, a discovery cohort of 100 patients was used, comprising 40 to 45 with Graves' ophthalmopathy and 57 with stable Graves' hyperthyroidism. The 90 to 100 discovery patients were randomly divided into training and test sets at a 7:3 ratio.

Stable Graves' hyperthyroidism was defined as the absence of progression to ophthalmopathy over 18 months of follow-up. Hyperthyroidism patients were newly diagnosed, with disease duration under 2 months, and aged 18 to 65 years. The study excluded patients with uncontrolled infections, other autoimmune diseases, pregnancy or lactation. Clinical symptoms, serum thyroxine and TRAb, thyroid ultrasound, and orbital computed tomography formed the basis for the diagnoses. Ficoll-Paque density gradient centrifugation was used to isolate PBMCs from 10 ml of fresh peripheral blood. Trizol reagent was used to extract total RNA, and RNA quality was then checked on an Agilent 2100 Bioanalyzer. The full study reports these points: Most expanded thyroid clonotypes (frequency above 0.001) were also found in blood, which suggests that blood repertoires may mirror thyroid immune responses. A 13 V-J signature model separated ophthalmopathy from stable hyperthyroidism, with around 88% sensitivity and about 81% specificity in cross-validation and 80%/75% in testing. During validation, the model predicted progression to ophthalmopathy a median of approximately 6 months ahead of onset, with roughly 65% sensitivity and about 72% specificity. No statistical method was used to set the sample size in advance, and investigators knew the group allocation.

TCR beta CDR3 regions were amplified from RNA transcripts. A first-round RT-PCR of the TCR CDR3 used the HTBI primer set with the Qiagen OneStep RT-PCR kit. Libraries were constructed in a second round of multiplex PCR, after which size selection and purification were carried out. Libraries were sequenced paired-end with 100 bp reads on an Illumina HiSeq2000. Regarding the original processing steps: Raw data were processed with SOAPnuke, discarding reads with adapters, uncalled bases, mean Phred below 15, or no exact constant-primer or identifier match. COPE v1.2.5 was used to merge high-quality paired reads, and clonotypes were defined as unique nucleotide sequences. MiTCR v1.1 was used to align clonotypes to the IMGT TRBV, TRBD and TRBJ reference segments. The analysis was restricted to V-J combinations with a frequency above 0.0001, which together covered 99.2% of the repertoires. A TCS score was defined as the ratio between F50 (clonal expansion) and ExV (chaos), using BLOSUM62-based TCRdist between CDR3 peptides within each V-J. Welch's t-statistics and random forest reduced just over 500 V-J features to around 14, which were used in a naive Bayes classifier (R e1071). In TCRdb, the public reads were trimmed at Q25 with fastp and aligned with MiXCR, with productive beta chains retained. Under each unique CDR3 protein, matching rows form one entry showing the most common genes and DNA. TCRdb's processing, not the authors', yielded these V and J calls. The sample table shows over 550,000 distinct CDR3 sequences, and roughly a sixth are seen once. Roughly 18% of the sample rests with the top ten.

For CDR1 and CDR2, the germline V gene lists SNHLY and FYNNEI. There are 12 amino acids in the CDR3, from cysteine to phenylalanine inclusive. Only the CDR3 part of the read is kept: 36 bases, read in frame from the first base. V drops 6 bases and J drops 4 bases, leaving 7 bases in between. Comments on this clonotype: The antigen this receptor binds is unknown. A clone one base away is much larger, so this may be a read error.

Sample: blood. This TCR was recovered from a woman under 30 with Graves' hyperthyroidism. The sequence joins TRBV2 to TRBJ1-5, with an unclear D gene assignment. CDR3 protein: CASRDPNQPQHF. The DNA reads TGTGCCAGCAGGGACCCGAATCAGCCCCAGCATTTT.